These 8 T cell receptor beta chains originate from one sample sequenced in a study of cytomegalovirus exposure and HLA in healthy donors. 60 Vbeta and 13 Jbeta primers were used in PCR. The protocol was immunoSEQ multiplex PCR, while the TCRdb copy is restricted to in-frame clones and leaves out a portion. The table shows roughly 160,000 clones, with 70% to 90% occurring only once. Sequencing used PBMCs. These receptors all stem from a man younger than 35 in good health and CMV-seropositive.

The chain is built from TRBV30 and TRBJ1-3; perhaps TRBD1 as D (6 bases). Trimming pared 3 bases from V and 4 bases from J, leaving 16 bases between. The CDR3 runs 15 residues. Per germline, CDR1 GTSNPN and CDR2 SVGIG (reference sequence). The CDR3 loop is CAWRFGGARGNTIYF. In DNA form, the CDR3 reads TGTGCCTGGAGGTTCGGGGGGGCGCGAGGAAACACCATATATTTT. Filled out from reference TRBV30 and TRBJ1-3, the complete variable domain reads SQTIHQWPATLVQPVGSPLSLECTVEGTSNPNLYWYRQAAGRGLQLLFYSVGIGQISSEVPQNLSASRPQDRQFILSSKKLLLSDSGFYLCAWRFGGARGNTIYFGEGSWLTVV.

V gene TRBV9 combines with J gene TRBJ2-7; the D gene is possibly TRBD1 (6 bases). CDR3 length: 15 amino acids. The germline V gene has CDR1 SGDLS and CDR2 YYNGEE. V dropped 3 bases and J dropped 1 base, with 14 bases sitting between them. CDR3 nucleotide sequence: TGTGCCAGCAGCGCCCAACCGGGACATTCCTACGAGCAGTACTTC. Translation gives CASSAQPGHSYEQYF.

The chain recombines TRBV7-2 with TRBJ1-3, with D possibly TRBD1 on 5 matching bases. The CDR3 is made up of 14 amino acids. Trimming shortened V by 2 bases and J by 1 base, and 6 bases separated the two germline ends. Germline values: CDR1 SGHTA, CDR2 FQGNSA. This chain's CDR3 is CASSLQGSGNTIYF. In DNA form, the CDR3 reads TGTGCCAGCAGCTTACAGGGTTCTGGAAACACCATATATTTT.

This clone was detected a few times. The CDR3 region is CASSLDRDVGKLFF. The CDR3 DNA reads TGTGCCAGCAGCCTAGACAGGGATGTGGGAAAACTGTTTTTT. The chain uses TRBV7-8 and TRBJ1-4; 7 bases line up with TRBD1. Germline V gene data show CDR1 as SGHVS and CDR2 as FQNEAQ. J lost 10 bases, V lost 5 bases, and 10 bases had no gene match. The CDR3 covers 14 residues. Full variable domain (remainder filled in from reference TRBV7-8 and TRBJ1-4): GAGVSQSPRYKVAKRGQDVALRCDPISGHVSLFWYQQALGQGPEFLTYFQNEAQLDKSGLPSDRFFAERPEGSVSTLKIQRTQQEDSAVYLCASSLDRDVGKLFFGSGTQLSVL.

This clone was seen once. This chain joins TRBV5-1 and TRBJ1-1; 7 bases are a match to TRBD1. In germline, CDR1 is SGHRS, CDR2 YFSETQ. J was trimmed by 7 bases and V by 8 bases; bases with no gene match: 20. The length of the CDR3 is 16 residues. The CDR3 here is CASTPTTGAMGSEAFF. DNA for the CDR3: TGCGCCAGTACCCCCACTACAGGGGCCATGGGGAGTGAAGCTTTCTTT.

V is TRBV19 and J is TRBJ2-5, with 9 bases that match TRBD2. CDR1 is LNHDA and CDR2 is SQIVND in the germline V gene (reference sequence). V lost 5 bases to trimming and J lost 5 bases; unmatched junction nucleotides: 9. The CDR3 is 15 residues long. CDR3 nucleotide sequence: TGTGCCAGTAGTTCCGGCGGGGGGGCCGGGGAGACCCAGTACTTC. It translates to CASSSGGGAGETQYF.

The chain uses TRBV7-9 and TRBJ1-2, with 7 bases aligning to TRBD1. The CDR3 is 14 amino acids. Germline V CDR1 and CDR2: SEHNR, FQNEAQ (reference sequence). J lost 8 bases, V lost 7 bases, and 13 bases had no gene match. The CDR3 bases are TGTGCCAGCACCCTAAACAGGGGATTAGAGGGCTACACCTTC. It specifies CASTLNRGLEGYTF.

V usage is TRBV18 and J usage is TRBJ1-2; D possibly corresponds to TRBD1 (5 bases). Trimming took 3 bases from V and 8 from J, leaving 19 bases between them. This CDR3 contains 15 residues. Per the germline V gene, CDR1 is KGHSH and CDR2 is LQKENI. The chain's CDR3 is CASSPSRDGIDGYTF. The CDR3 nucleotides read TGTGCCAGCTCACCGAGCAGGGATGGAATAGACGGCTACACCTTC.